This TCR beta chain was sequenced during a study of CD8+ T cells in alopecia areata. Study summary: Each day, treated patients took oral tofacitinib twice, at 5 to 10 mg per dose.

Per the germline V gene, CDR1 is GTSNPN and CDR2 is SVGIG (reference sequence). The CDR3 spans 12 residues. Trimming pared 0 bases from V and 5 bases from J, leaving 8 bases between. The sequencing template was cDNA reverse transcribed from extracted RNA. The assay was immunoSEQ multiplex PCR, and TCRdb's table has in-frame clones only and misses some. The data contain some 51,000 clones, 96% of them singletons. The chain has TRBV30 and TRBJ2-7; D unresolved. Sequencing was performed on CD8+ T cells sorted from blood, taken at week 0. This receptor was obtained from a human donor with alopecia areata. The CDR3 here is CAWSVFGDEQYF. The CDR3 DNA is TGTGCCTGGAGTGTATTTGGGGACGAGCAGTACTTC.